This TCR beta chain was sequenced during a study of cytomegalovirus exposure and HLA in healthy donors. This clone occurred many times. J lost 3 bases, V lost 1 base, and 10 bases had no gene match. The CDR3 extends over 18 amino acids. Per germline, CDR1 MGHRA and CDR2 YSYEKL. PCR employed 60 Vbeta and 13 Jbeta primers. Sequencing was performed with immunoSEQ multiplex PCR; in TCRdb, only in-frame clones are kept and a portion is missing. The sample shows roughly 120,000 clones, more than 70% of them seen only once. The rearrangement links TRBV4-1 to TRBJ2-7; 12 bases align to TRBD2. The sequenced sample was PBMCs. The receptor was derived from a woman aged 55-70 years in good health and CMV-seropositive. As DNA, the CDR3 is TGCGCCAGCAGCCAAGTACTACTTACTAGCGGGAGGAACTACGAGCAGTACTTC. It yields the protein CASSQVLLTSGRNYEQYF.